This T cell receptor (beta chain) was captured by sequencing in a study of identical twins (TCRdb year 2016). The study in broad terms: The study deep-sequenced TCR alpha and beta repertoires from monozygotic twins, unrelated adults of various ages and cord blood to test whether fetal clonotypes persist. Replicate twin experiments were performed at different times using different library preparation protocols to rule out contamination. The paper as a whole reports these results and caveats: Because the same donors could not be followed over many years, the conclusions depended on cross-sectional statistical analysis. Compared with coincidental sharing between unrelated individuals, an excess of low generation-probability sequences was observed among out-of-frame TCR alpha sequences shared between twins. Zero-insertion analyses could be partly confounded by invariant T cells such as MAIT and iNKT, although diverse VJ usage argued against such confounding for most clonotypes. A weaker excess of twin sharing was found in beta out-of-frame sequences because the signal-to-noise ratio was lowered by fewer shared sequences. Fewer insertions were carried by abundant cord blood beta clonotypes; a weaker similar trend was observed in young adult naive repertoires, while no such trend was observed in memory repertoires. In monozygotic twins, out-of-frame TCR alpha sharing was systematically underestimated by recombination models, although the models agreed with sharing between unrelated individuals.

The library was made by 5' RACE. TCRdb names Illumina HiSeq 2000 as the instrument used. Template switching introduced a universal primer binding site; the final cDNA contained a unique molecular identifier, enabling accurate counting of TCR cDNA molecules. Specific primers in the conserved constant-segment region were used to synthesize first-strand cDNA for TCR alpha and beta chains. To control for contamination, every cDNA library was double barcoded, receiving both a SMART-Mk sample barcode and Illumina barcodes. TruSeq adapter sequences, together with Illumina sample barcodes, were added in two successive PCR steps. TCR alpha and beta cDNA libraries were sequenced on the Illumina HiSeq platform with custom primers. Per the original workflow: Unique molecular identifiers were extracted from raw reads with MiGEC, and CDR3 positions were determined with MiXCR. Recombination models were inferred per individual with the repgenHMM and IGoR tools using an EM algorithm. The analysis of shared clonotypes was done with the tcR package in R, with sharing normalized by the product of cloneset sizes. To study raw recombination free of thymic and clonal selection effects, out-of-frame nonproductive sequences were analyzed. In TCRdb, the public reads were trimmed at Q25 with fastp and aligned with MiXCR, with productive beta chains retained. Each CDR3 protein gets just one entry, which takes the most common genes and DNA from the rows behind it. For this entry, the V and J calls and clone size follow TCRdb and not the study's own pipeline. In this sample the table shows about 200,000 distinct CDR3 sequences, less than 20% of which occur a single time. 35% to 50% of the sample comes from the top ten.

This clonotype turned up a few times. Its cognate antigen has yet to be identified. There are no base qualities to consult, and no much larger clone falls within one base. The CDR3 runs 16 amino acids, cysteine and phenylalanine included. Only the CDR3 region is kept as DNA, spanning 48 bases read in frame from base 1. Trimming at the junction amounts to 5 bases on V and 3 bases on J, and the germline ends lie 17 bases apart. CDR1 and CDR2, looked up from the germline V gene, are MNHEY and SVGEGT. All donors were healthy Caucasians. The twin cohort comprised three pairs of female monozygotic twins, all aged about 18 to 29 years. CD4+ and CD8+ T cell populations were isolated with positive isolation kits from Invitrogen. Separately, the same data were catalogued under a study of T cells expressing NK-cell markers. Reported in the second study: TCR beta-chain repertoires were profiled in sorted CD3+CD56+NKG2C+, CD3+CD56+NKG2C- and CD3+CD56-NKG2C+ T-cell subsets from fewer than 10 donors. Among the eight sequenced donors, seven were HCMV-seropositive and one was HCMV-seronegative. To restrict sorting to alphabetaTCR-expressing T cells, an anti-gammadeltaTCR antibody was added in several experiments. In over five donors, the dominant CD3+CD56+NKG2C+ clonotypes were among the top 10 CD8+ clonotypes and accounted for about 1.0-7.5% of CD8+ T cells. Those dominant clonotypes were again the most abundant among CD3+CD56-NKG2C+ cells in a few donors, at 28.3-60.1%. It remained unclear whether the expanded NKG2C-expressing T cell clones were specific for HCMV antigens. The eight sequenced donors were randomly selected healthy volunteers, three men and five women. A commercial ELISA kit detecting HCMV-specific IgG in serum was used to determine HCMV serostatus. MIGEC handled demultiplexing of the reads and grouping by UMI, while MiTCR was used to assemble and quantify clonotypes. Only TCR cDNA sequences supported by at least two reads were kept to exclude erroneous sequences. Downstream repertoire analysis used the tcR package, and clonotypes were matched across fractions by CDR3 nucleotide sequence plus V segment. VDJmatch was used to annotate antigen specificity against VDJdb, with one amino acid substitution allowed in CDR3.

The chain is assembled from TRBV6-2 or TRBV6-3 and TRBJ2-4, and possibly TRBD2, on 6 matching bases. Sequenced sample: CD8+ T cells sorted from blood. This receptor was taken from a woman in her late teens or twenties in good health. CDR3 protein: CASSQTRETSKNIQYF. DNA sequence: TGTGCCAGCAGTCAAACGCGTGAGACTAGCAAAAACATTCAGTACTTC.